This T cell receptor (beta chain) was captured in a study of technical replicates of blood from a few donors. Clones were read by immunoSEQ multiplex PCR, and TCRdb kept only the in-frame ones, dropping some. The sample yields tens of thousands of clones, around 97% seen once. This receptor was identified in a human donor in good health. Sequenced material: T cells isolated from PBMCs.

The CDR3 region is CASSTWRADSNQPQHF. The DNA for the CDR3 is TGTGCCAGCAGCACCTGGAGAGCGGATAGCAATCAGCCCCAGCATTTT. The chain recombines TRBV7-9 with TRBJ1-5; D is ambiguous. The CDR3 consists of 16 residues. Per germline, CDR1 SEHNR and CDR2 FQNEAQ (reference sequence). Trimming removed 5 bases from V and 0 bases from J, with 14 bases in between.